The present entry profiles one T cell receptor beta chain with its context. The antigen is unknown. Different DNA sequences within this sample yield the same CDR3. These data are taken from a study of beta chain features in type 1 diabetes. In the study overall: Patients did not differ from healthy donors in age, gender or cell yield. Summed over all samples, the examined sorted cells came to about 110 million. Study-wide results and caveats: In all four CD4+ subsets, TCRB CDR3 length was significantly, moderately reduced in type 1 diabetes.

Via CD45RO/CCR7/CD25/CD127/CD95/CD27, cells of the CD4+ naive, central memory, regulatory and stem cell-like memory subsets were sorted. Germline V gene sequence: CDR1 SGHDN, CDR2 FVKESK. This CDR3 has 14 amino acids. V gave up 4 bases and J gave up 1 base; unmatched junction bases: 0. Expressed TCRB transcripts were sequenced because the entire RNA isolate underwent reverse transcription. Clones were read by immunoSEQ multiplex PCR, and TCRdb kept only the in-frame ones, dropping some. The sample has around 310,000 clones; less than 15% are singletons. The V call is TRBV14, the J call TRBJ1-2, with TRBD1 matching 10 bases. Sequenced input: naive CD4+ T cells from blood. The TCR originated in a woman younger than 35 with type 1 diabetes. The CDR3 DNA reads TGTGCCAGCAGCCGGGACAGGGGTAACTATGGCTACACCTTC. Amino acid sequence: CASSRDRGNYGYTF.